This T cell receptor beta chain is from a study of blood T cell repertoires in COVID-19 (dated by TCRdb to 2018 to 2020). About the investigation overall: The collaborator samples originated in the United States, Italy and Spain and spanned the acute and convalescent phases of COVID-19. Samples came from the ongoing ImmuneRACE study (first 160 participants) plus 1,254 subjects from 6 global collaborators. The prospective study material was composed of cDNA or gDNA derived from T cells, B-cell-depleted T cells, or PBMCs. Sample metadata almost always included a de-identified subject ID, COVID-19 status, age in years and sex. A freely available public database, intended as a resource for researchers studying the immune response to SARS-CoV-2, is where the repertoires were released. Deeply sampled blood TCRbeta repertoires from subjects exposed to, actively infected with, or recovered from COVID-19 were included in the dataset. Where available, HLA class I and class II types were obtained from metadata supplied by the sample provider rather than from assay-based typing. Study-wide conclusions, independent of this receptor: The quantity of clinical and demographic metadata differed by source and by participant and was supplied without curation.

Regarding this clone: Its antigen has not been determined. It has no much larger one-base neighbor in the sample; base qualities were not kept.

Each collaborating institution followed its own protocols to collect whole blood in K2EDTA tubes. For TCRbeta analysis, collaborator samples were shipped as frozen whole blood, as isolated PBMCs, or as DNA extracted from either sample type. TCRbeta CDR3 regions were amplified from genomic DNA by means of the immunoSEQ Assay, a bias-controlled multiplex PCR. Regarding the original processing steps: Within the assay, amplification of reference gene primers was used to estimate how many nucleated cells each sample contained. To quantify the absolute abundance of each unique TCRbeta CDR3 rearrangement, sequence reads were collapsed and filtered. For each sample, productive Simpson clonality was calculated as the square root of Simpson's diversity index over productive rearrangements. As stored in TCRdb, this immuneACCESS dataset retains in-frame rearrangements with V and J assigned. A fraction of the clones does not appear; measured against another copy, unresolved V genes explain less than half of the discrepancy, and the remainder lacks a known reason. The V and J calls and clone size come from that table; D and trimming were worked out from the DNA. The sample table records 90,000 to 150,000 clones; approximately 90% of these occur just once. About 20% of the sample is taken by the ten largest.

The germline V gene supplies CDR1 SGHAT and CDR2 FQNNGV. The CDR3 sequence holds 14 residues, the cysteine and phenylalanine included. Only the CDR3 DNA stays, 42 bases, in frame from base 1. V loses 5 bases of germline sequence and J loses 2 bases, and the interval between the two ends is 13 bases. Sequencing input: peripheral blood. The chain employs TRBV11-2 and TRBJ2-7, and perhaps TRBD1 as D gene, on 6 matching bases. The source is a human donor with acute or convalescent COVID-19. The donor label of this sample is uncertain. The DNA is TGTGCCAGCAGCCCCCACAGGGAACCCTACGAGCAGTACTTC. It encodes CASSPHREPYEQYF.